A single T cell receptor (beta chain) is shown here with its context. The antigen remains undetermined. These data belong to a study of T-cell reconstitution after alpha-beta-depleted transplantation in children. Findings of the study overall: Hyperexpanded clones declined; after one year, newly produced T cells mostly supplied diversity. The high TCRbeta diversity at day 60 in some patients came from surviving recipient T cells and thymic progenitors. By about two months after transplant, alpha-beta T cells reportedly arose from several hundred graft clones that had expanded.

With 6 bases clipped from V and 6 bases from J, the junction kept 7 bases outside the gene matches. The CDR3 covers 13 residues. Unique molecular identifiers tagged the TCRbeta library. From the PCR reads, TCRdb called clonotypes with MiXCR, one entry per CDR3 protein. The sample has around 440,000 distinct CDR3 sequences; around 15% are singletons. This chain uses TRBV12-3 or TRBV12-4 with TRBJ2-5; 7 positions match TRBD2. This clonotype was sampled from a boy less than two years old who had a stem cell transplant for Wiskott-Aldrich syndrome, so the T cells may come from the graft donor. Sequencing used PBMCs, mostly from graft donor cells, obtained 360 days after TCRalphabeta/CD19-depleted stem cell transplant. The CDR3 region is CASRAWEGKTQYF. The CDR3 region has the DNA TGTGCCAGCAGGGCATGGGAGGGAAAGACCCAGTACTTC.